These 27 T cell receptor beta chains were all obtained from the same sample, sequenced in a study of blood T cell repertoires in COVID-19. Repertoires were generated with immunoSEQ multiplex PCR, while TCRdb's copy carries only in-frame clones and drops some. The sample includes about 370,000 clones, 90% of them seen just once. The material sequenced was peripheral blood. Receptor source: a man between 18 and 29 years old with active or convalescent COVID-19.

The chain is built from TRBV7-2 and TRBJ2-2, with unresolved D. V shed 6 bases and J shed 1 base, with 9 bases lying between them. CDR1 is SGHTA and CDR2 is FQGNSA in the germline V gene. The CDR3 length is 14 residues. Written as DNA, the CDR3 is TGTGCCAGCAGGCCCGCCGGGAACACCGGGGAGCTGTTTTTT. As protein: CASRPAGNTGELFF.

The rearrangement uses TRBV24-1 and TRBJ2-7, with TRBD1 matching 11 bases. V shed 11 bases, J shed 2 bases, and the junction held 4 bases outside the gene matches. The CDR3 totals 13 residues. Looked up from germline, CDR1 is KGHDR and CDR2 is SFDVKD. The DNA for the CDR3 is TGTGCCAGTATGGGACAGGGGGCCTACGAGCAGTACTTC. This encodes CASMGQGAYEQYF.

With respect to this clone: This specimen includes other DNA sequences encoding the same CDR3. This chain connects TRBV27 to TRBJ2-7; weak D call: TRBD2 (6 bases). V lost 0 bases and J 6 bases, leaving 6 bases between the germline ends. This CDR3 contains 12 residues. Germline V CDR1 and CDR2: MNHEY, SMNVEV (reference sequence). CDR3 sequence (DNA): TGTGCCAGCAGTTTATCGGGAGGCGAGCAGTACTTC. Protein: CASSLSGGEQYF.

The genes are TRBV5-6 and TRBJ2-5; the match to TRBD2 covers 8 bases. V was clipped by 2 bases and J by 4 bases; unmatched bases: 7. CDR3 length: 15 amino acids. Germline V CDR1 and CDR2: SGHDT, YYEEEE. The chain's CDR3 is CASSFSGKSGETQYF. The CDR3 DNA is TGTGCCAGCAGCTTTAGCGGGAAGTCGGGAGAGACCCAGTACTTC.

This clone was observed once. V usage is TRBV30 and J usage is TRBJ1-2, with D perhaps matching TRBD1 (5 bases). The V gene lost 0 bases and the J gene lost 4 bases, with 15 bases spanning the gap. The germline gives CDR1 GTSNPN, CDR2 SVGIG (reference sequence). This CDR3 has 15 residues. The CDR3 here is CAWSVLSRGSYGYTF. The CDR3 DNA is TGTGCCTGGAGTGTCCTCTCTCGGGGGAGCTATGGCTACACCTTC.

The chain employs TRBV4-2 and TRBJ1-2; 9 bases line up with TRBD1. Germline CDR1 and CDR2: LGHNA and YNFKEQ. Trimming cost V 0 bases and J 8 bases; bases outside gene matches: 4. CDR3 length: 14 residues. The DNA of the CDR3 is TGTGCCAGCAGCCAAGATTTGACAGGGGGAGGCTACACCTTC. Residues: CASSQDLTGGGYTF.

The genes are TRBV4-1 and TRBJ1-2, with 12 bases lining up with TRBD1. The CDR3 covers 15 residues. In germline, CDR1 is MGHRA, CDR2 YSYEKL. V shed 6 bases, J shed 3 bases, and the junction held 5 bases outside the gene matches. The CDR3 coding sequence is TGCGCCAGCAGGATTGGGACAGGGGGCGACTATGGCTACACCTTC. This sequence encodes CASRIGTGGDYGYTF.

The J gene is TRBJ1-2, the V gene TRBV9; 8 bases agree with TRBD1. V shed 0 bases and J 7 bases; nucleotides not matched to a gene: 11. CDR1 and CDR2 (germline): SGDLS, YYNGEE. This CDR3 is built from 16 residues. The CDR3 coding sequence is TGTGCCAGCAGCGTAGCCCGTTCCGGACAGGGATTTGGCTACACCTTC. Translation gives CASSVARSGQGFGYTF.

The CDR3 protein is CAISPTSGTETQYF. CDR3 coding DNA: TGTGCCATCAGTCCCACTAGCGGGACAGAGACCCAGTACTTC. The V and J genes are TRBV10-3 and TRBJ2-5; 10 positions agree with TRBD2. The CDR3 consists of 14 residues. V shed 5 bases, J shed 4 bases, and the junction held 4 bases outside the gene matches. Germline-derived CDR1 and CDR2 are ENHRY and SYGVKD.

CDR3 coding DNA: TGCAGCGTTATGAGACAGGGAGATGGCTACACCTTC. This translates into CSVMRQGDGYTF. The V gene is TRBV29-1, the J gene TRBJ1-2; 7 bases match TRBD1. J was trimmed by 6 bases and V by 5 bases; bases with no gene match: 6. The germline CDR1 and CDR2 sequences are SQVTM and ANQGSEA. There are 12 residues in the CDR3.

The rearrangement links TRBV19 to TRBJ1-5; D unresolved. Trimming shortened V by 5 bases and J by 2 bases, and 10 bases separated the two germline ends. CDR3 length equals 14 residues. Germline V lookup: CDR1 LNHDA, CDR2 SQIVND (reference sequence). CDR3 loop: CASSRGQGNQPQHF. CDR3 nucleotide sequence: TGTGCCAGTAGTCGTGGTCAGGGCAATCAGCCCCAGCATTTT. Based on the CDR3 plus reference TRBV19 and TRBJ1-5, the full variable domain is DGGITQSPKYLFRKEGQNVTLSCEQNLNHDAMYWYRQDPGQGLRLIYYSQIVNDFQKGDIAEGYSVSREKKESFPLTVTSAQKNPTAFYLCASSRGQGNQPQHFGDGTRLSIL.

The CDR3 region has the DNA TGTGCCAGCAGCTTAGTATCAGGGGCCACTGAAGCTTTCTTT. This sequence encodes CASSLVSGATEAFF. The V gene is TRBV7-9, the J gene TRBJ1-1; D possibly corresponds to TRBD1 (6 bases). Germline V lookup: CDR1 SEHNR, CDR2 FQNEAQ (reference sequence). V was trimmed by 1 base and J by 4 bases, leaving 10 bases between them. The CDR3 extends over 14 amino acids.

V and J are TRBV7-6 and TRBJ1-1; 10 bases line up with TRBD1. The V gene end was trimmed by 5 bases and the J gene end by 1 base; junction bases not matched to a gene: 7. This CDR3 region has 16 residues. Germline values: CDR1 SGHVS, CDR2 FNYEAQ. As DNA, the CDR3 is TGTGCCAGCAGCCCGGGACAGGGGTTGGCGAACACTGAAGCTTTCTTT. Translation: CASSPGQGLANTEAFF.

About this clone itself: Other DNA sequences from this sample encode an identical CDR3 as well. The chain employs TRBV6-5 and TRBJ2-7; 10 bases agree with TRBD2. The V segment lost 6 bases and the J segment 6 bases; nucleotides outside the gene matches: 8. CDR1 MNHEY and CDR2 SVGAGI come from the germline V gene. This CDR3 is built from 14 residues. The DNA of the CDR3 is TGTGCCAGCAGCTTCCTAGCGGGAGCTCGCGAGCAGTACTTC. Its translation is CASSFLAGAREQYF.

V is TRBV28 and J is TRBJ1-2; the D is unclear. With 4 bases removed from V and 3 bases from J, the gap between germline ends came to 21 bases. The CDR3 loop spans 17 amino acids. Germline loops: CDR1 MDHEN, CDR2 SYDVKM. In DNA form, the CDR3 reads TGTGCCAGCAGTTACACAGCCGACAAACCCGTCGACTATGGCTACACCTTC. Its protein product is CASSYTADKPVDYGYTF.

This clone was recorded once. In nucleotides, the CDR3 is TGTGCCAGCAGCCACATCGGGGGGACAGGGGGAAATTGGAATGAAAAACTGTTTTTT. Translated, it gives CASSHIGGTGGNWNEKLFF. The chain recombines TRBV7-8 with TRBJ1-4, with TRBD1 identical over 11 bases. This CDR3 has 19 residues. Unmatched junction bases numbered 16, after V lost 5 bases and J lost 5 bases. CDR1 and CDR2 (germline): SGHVS, FQNEAQ.

This clone was picked up one time. The chain carries TRBV7-9 and TRBJ1-3; D not resolved. Germline CDR1 SEHNR, CDR2 FQNEAQ (reference sequence). This CDR3 region has 14 residues. V was shortened by 5 bases and J by 4 bases, with 12 bases between the two germline ends. CDR3 region: CASSHETQGNTIYF. The CDR3 nucleotides read TGTGCCAGCAGCCATGAGACTCAGGGAAACACCATATATTTT.

CDR3 coding DNA: TGTGCCACCAGCGCTACAGGCGGCTATGGCTACACCTTC. As protein: CATSATGGYGYTF. J is TRBJ1-2 and V is TRBV15; D perhaps matches TRBD1 (5 bases). V was shortened by 5 bases and J by 4 bases, with 11 bases between the two germline ends. The germline gives CDR1 LNHNV, CDR2 YYDKDF (reference sequence). The length of the CDR3 is 13 residues.

Here the CDR3 reads CASSTLQGTNTEAFF. Here the CDR3 DNA reads TGCGCCAGCAGCACGTTACAGGGAACGAACACTGAAGCTTTCTTT. The chain couples TRBV5-1 to TRBJ1-1, with TRBD1 as a possible D gene (6 bases). Looked up from germline, CDR1 is SGHRS and CDR2 is YFSETQ. CDR3 length: 15 amino acids. Trimming stripped 4 bases from V and 1 base from J, with 14 bases between.

As regards this clone: The same CDR3 also results from other DNA sequences found in this sample. The CDR3 DNA reads TGTGCCAGCAGCGTAGGGGCTGGGGGGTACGAGCAGTACTTC. Translation: CASSVGAGGYEQYF. This rearrangement joins TRBV9 to TRBJ2-7, with a weak D call TRBD2 (6 bases). This CDR3 is built from 14 residues. Trimming stripped 0 bases from V and 4 bases from J, with 11 bases between. Germline loops: CDR1 SGDLS, CDR2 YYNGEE.

CDR3 coding DNA: TGTGCCAGCAGTGGGACCGGGACAGGGAGGGACGAGCAGTACTTC. Its translation is CASSGTGTGRDEQYF. The chain is built from TRBV28 and TRBJ2-7, with 9 bases lining up with TRBD1. Looked up from germline, CDR1 is MDHEN and CDR2 is SYDVKM. With V trimmed by 5 bases and J by 5 bases, 10 bases remained unmatched. The CDR3 is 15 amino acids.

This clone showed up just once. The J gene is TRBJ1-6, the V gene TRBV27; TRBD1 is a possible D gene (5 bases). There are 15 residues in the CDR3. In germline, CDR1 is MNHEY, CDR2 SMNVEV (reference sequence). Trimming took 5 bases from V and 9 from J, leaving 17 bases between them. The DNA for the CDR3 is TGTGCCAGCAGTCCCCGGGGAGGGGCACGTTCACCCCTCCACTTT. Translating it yields CASSPRGGARSPLHF.

V and J are TRBV19 and TRBJ2-4, with a tentative D call TRBD2 (6 bases). V lost 5 bases and J lost 9, with 17 bases in between. Germline-derived CDR1 and CDR2 are LNHDA and SQIVND (reference sequence). The CDR3 is 14 amino acids. The CDR3 protein is CASSSRGTWGIQYF. The CDR3 coding sequence is TGTGCCAGTAGTTCACGCGGGACCTGGGGCATTCAGTACTTC.

In its sample, this clone was seen a few times. This chain connects TRBV6-5 to TRBJ1-2, with TRBD1 matching 8 bases. The CDR3 consists of 15 residues. With V trimmed by 2 bases and J by 4 bases, 6 bases remained unmatched. Germline CDR1 reads MNHEY; CDR2 reads SVGAGI. DNA for the CDR3: TGTGCCAGCAGTTACCGGGCAGGGGGCCGCTATGGCTACACCTTC. It specifies CASSYRAGGRYGYTF.

This chain connects TRBV12-3 or TRBV12-4 to TRBJ2-2; D gene uncertain. Trimming left V 7 bases short and J 6 bases short, with 9 bases between. The CDR3 sequence is 12 residues long. Written as DNA, the CDR3 is TGTGCCAGCACCACCCAGGCCGGGGAGCTGTTTTTT. This codes for CASTTQAGELFF.

The chain carries TRBV11-3 and TRBJ2-5; 7 nucleotides match TRBD2. V was clipped by 1 base and J by 7 bases; unmatched bases: 3. This CDR3 comprises 13 residues. Per the germline V gene, CDR1 is SGHNT and CDR2 is YENEEA. The CDR3 coding sequence is TGTGCCAGCAGCTTAGTTCCGGGGGGGACCCAGTACTTC. It translates to CASSLVPGGTQYF.

The V call is TRBV3-1 (or the pseudogene TRBV3-2), the J call TRBJ2-3; TRBD2 matches at 7 bases. CDR3 size: 14 residues. The germline gives CDR1 LGHDT, CDR2 YNNKEL (reference sequence). The J segment lost 1 base and the V segment lost 4 bases, leaving 2 bases of the junction unmatched. CDR3 sequence (DNA): TGTGCCAGCAGCCTTGGGGGGGGCACAGATACGCAGTATTTT. Amino acid sequence: CASSLGGGTDTQYF.